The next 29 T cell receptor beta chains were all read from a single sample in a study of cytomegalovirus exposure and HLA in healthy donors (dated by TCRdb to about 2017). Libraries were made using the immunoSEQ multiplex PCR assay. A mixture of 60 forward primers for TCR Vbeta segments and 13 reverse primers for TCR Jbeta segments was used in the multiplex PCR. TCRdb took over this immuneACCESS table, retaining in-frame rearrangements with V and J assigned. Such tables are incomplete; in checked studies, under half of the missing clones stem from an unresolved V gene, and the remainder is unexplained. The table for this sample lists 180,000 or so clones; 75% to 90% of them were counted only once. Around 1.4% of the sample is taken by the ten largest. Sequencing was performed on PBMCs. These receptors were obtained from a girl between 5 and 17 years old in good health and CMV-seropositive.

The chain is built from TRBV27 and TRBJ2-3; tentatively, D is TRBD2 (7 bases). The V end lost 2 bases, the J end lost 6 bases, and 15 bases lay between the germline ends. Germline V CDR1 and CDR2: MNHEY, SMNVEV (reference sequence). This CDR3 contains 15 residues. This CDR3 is CASSLEGGVWDTQYF. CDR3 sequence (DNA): TGTGCCAGCAGTTTAGAGGGGGGGGTTTGGGATACGCAGTATTTT.

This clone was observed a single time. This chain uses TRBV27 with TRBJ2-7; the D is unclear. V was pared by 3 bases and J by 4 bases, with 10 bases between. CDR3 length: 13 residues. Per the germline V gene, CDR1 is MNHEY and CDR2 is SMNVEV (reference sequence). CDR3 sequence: CASSFYPRYEQYF. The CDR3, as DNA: TGTGCCAGCAGTTTCTACCCCAGGTACGAGCAGTACTTC.

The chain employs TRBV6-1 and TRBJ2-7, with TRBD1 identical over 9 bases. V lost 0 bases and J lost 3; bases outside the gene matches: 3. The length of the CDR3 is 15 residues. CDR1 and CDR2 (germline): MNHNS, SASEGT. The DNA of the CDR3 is TGTGCCAGCAGTGAAGCCGAGACAGGGGGCTACGAGCAGTACTTC. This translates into CASSEAETGGYEQYF.

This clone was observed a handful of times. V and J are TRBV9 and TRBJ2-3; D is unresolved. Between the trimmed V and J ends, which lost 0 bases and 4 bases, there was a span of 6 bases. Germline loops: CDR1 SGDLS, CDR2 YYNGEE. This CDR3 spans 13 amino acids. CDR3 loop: CASSVDSPDTQYF. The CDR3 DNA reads TGTGCCAGCAGCGTAGACTCCCCAGATACGCAGTATTTT.

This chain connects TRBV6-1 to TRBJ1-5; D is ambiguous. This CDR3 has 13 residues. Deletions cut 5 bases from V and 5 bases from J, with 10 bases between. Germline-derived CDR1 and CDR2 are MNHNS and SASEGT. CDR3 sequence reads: CASSLVGDQPQHF. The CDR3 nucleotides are TGTGCCAGCAGTCTCGTCGGAGATCAGCCCCAGCATTTT.

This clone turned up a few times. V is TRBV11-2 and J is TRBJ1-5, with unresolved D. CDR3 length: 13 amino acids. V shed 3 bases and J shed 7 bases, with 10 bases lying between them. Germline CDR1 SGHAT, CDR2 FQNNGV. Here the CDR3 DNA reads TGTGCCAGCAGCTTTGACGGGTACCAGCCCCAGCATTTT. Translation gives CASSFDGYQPQHF. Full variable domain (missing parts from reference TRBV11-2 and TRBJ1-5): EAGVAQSPRYKIIEKRQSVAFWCNPISGHATLYWYQQILGQGPKLLIQFQNNGVVDDSQLPKDRFSAERLKGVDSTLKIQPAKLEDSAVYLCASSFDGYQPQHFGDGTRLSIL.

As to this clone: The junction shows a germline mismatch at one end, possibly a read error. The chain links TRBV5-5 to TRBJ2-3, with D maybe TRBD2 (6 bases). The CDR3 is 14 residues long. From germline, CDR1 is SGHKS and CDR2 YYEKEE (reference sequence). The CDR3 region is CASSLGGSTDTQYF. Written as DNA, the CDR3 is TGTGCCAGCAGTTTGGGAGGATCCACAGATACGCAGTATTTT.

CDR3 DNA sequence: TGTGCCAGCAGTTTTCTATCGGAGGTCCAAGAGACCCAGTACTTC. It specifies CASSFLSEVQETQYF. This chain joins TRBV27 and TRBJ2-5; a weak D match, TRBD2 (5 bases). Trimming stripped 3 bases from V and 1 base from J, with 12 bases between. Looked up from germline, CDR1 is MNHEY and CDR2 is SMNVEV (reference sequence). The CDR3 runs 15 residues.

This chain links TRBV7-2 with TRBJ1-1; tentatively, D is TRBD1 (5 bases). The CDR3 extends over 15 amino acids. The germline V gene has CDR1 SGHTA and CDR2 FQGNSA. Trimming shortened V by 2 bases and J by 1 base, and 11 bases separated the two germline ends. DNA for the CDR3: TGTGCCAGCAGCTTAACAGGCTATGGGAACACTGAAGCTTTCTTT. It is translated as CASSLTGYGNTEAFF.

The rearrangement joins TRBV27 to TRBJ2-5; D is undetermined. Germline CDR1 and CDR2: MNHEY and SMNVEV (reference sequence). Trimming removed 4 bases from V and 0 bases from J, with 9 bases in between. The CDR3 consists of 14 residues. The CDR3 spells CASSSHMYQETQYF. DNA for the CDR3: TGTGCCAGCAGTTCCCACATGTACCAAGAGACCCAGTACTTC.

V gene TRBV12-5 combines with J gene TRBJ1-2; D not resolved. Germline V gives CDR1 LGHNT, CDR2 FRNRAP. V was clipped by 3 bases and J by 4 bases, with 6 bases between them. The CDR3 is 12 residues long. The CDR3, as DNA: TGTGCTAGTGGTTTATCCTTCTATGGCTACACCTTC. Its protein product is CASGLSFYGYTF.

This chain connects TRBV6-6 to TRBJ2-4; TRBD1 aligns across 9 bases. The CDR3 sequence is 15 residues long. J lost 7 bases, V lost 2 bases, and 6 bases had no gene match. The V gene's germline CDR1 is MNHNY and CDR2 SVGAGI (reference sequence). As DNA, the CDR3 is TGTGCCAGCAGTTACCTCGGACAGGGGATGAACATTCAGTACTTC. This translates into CASSYLGQGMNIQYF.

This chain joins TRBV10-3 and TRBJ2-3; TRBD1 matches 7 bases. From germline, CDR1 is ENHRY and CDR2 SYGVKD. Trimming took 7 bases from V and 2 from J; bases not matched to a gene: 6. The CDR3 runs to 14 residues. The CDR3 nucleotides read TGTGCCATCACGAAGGACAGGAACACAGATACGCAGTATTTT. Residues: CAITKDRNTDTQYF.

The chain's CDR3 is CAWSVGGQGVYGYTF. DNA for the CDR3: TGTGCCTGGAGTGTTGGCGGACAGGGAGTCTATGGCTACACCTTC. The chain couples TRBV30 to TRBJ1-2; 8 bases align to TRBD1. Germline CDR1 and CDR2: GTSNPN and SVGIG (reference sequence). The junction had 7 bases not matched to a gene; V was cut back by 0 bases and J by 4 bases. The CDR3 runs 15 residues.

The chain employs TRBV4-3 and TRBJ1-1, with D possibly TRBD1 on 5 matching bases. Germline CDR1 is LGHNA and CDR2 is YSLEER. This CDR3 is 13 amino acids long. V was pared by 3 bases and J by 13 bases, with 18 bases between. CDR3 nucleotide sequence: TGCGCCAGCAGCCAGGCAAACAGGAGAGAGGATTTCTTT. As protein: CASSQANRREDFF.

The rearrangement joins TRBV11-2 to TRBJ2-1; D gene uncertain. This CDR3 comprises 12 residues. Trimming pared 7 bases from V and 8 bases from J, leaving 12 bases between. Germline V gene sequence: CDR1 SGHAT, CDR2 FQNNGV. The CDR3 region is CASTPGGDEQFF. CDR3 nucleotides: TGTGCCAGCACCCCTGGTGGAGATGAGCAGTTCTTC.

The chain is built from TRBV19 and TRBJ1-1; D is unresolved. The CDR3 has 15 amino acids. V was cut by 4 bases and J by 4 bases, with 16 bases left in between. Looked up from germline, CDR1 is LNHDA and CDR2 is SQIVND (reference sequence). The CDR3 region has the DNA TGTGCCAGTAGTAGCCGCACTTGGTACAGCACTGAAGCTTTCTTT. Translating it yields CASSSRTWYSTEAFF.

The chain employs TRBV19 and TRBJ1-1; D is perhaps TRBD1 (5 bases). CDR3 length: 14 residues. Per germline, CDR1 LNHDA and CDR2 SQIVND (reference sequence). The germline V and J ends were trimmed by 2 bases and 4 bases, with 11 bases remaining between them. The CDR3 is CASSIRYGGTEAFF. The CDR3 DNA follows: TGTGCCAGTAGTATACGATACGGGGGCACTGAAGCTTTCTTT.

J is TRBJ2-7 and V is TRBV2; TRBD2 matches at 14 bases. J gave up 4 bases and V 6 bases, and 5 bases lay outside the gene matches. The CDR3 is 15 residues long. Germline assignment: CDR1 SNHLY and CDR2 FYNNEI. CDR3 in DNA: TGTGCCAGCAGCGGGACTAGCGGGAGAGAGTACGAGCAGTACTTC. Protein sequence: CASSGTSGREYEQYF.

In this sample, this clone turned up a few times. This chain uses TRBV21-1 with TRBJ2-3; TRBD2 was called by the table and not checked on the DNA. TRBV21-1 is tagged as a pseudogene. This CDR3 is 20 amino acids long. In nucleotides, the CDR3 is TGTGCCAGCAGCAAAGGAAGGGGACTAGCGGGAGGATTTGTGACAGATACGCAGTATTTT. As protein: CASSKGRGLAGGFVTDTQYF.

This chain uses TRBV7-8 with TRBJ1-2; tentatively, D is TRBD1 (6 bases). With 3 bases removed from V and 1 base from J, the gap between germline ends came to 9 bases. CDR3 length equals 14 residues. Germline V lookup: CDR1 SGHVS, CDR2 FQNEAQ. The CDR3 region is CASSFGTFNYGYTF. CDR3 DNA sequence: TGTGCCAGCAGCTTTGGGACATTTAACTATGGCTACACCTTC.

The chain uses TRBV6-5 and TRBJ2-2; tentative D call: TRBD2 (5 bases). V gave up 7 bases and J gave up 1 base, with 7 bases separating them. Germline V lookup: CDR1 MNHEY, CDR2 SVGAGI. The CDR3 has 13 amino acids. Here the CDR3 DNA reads TGTGCCAGCACCCGGGGGAACACCGGGGAGCTGTTTTTT. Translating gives CASTRGNTGELFF.

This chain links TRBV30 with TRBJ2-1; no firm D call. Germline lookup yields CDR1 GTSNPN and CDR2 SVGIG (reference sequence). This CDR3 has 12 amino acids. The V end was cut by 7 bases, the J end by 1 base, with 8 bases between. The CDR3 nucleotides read TGTGCCTCGGCGGTATCCTACAATGAGCAGTTCTTC. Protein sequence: CASAVSYNEQFF.

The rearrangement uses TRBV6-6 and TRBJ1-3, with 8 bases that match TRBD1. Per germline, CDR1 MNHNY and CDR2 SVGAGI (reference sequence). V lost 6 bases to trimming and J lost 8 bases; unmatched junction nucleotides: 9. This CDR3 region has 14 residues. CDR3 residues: CASSIRDRRDTIYF. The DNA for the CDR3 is TGTGCCAGCAGCATACGGGACAGGCGCGACACCATATATTTT.

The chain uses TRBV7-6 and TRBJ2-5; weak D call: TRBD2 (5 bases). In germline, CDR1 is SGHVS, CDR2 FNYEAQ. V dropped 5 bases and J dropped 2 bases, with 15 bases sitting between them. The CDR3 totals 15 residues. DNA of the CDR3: TGTGCCAGCAGCGCGGGTCAGCCCGGACAAGAGACCCAGTACTTC. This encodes CASSAGQPGQETQYF.

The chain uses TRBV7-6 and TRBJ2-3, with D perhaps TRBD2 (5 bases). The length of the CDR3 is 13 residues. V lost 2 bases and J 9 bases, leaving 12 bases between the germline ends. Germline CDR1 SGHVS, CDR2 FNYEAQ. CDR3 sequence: CASSLPFPGTQYF. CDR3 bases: TGTGCCAGCAGCTTACCATTCCCGGGGACGCAGTATTTT.

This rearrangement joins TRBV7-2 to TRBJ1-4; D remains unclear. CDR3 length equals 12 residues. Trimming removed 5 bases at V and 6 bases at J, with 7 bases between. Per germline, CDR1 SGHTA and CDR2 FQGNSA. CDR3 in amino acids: CASSGADEKLFF. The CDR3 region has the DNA TGTGCCAGCAGCGGAGCGGATGAAAAACTGTTTTTT.

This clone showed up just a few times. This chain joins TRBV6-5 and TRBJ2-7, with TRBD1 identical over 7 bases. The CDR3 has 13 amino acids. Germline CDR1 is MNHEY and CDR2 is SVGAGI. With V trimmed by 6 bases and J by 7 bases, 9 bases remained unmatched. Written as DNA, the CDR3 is TGTGCCAGCAGCAAAACAGGGGCAGGTGAGCAGTACTTC. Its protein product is CASSKTGAGEQYF.

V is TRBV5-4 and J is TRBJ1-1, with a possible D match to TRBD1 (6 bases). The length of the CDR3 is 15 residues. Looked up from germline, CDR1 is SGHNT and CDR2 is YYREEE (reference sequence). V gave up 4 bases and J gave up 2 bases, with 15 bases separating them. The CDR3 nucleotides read TGTGCCAGCAGCCGCGGACAGCCCTTCAACACTGAAGCTTTCTTT. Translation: CASSRGQPFNTEAFF.